This T cell receptor (beta chain) is from a study of blood T cells in healthy people across ages. This clonotype appeared a few times. Antigen: not known. With a J-beta primer mix and a sample-barcoded 5' primer, a second PCR ran about 7 to 11 cycles. Each sample yielded at least 2.5 million CDR3-containing paired-end reads. TCRdb re-called the 5' RACE reads with MiXCR, one entry per CDR3 protein. This sample has 1 million to 1.2 million distinct CDR3 sequences, with 35% to 40% found just once. Findings of the study overall: CMV status of donors was not determined, possibly confounding expanded clonotype changes.

The receptor's source is a man in his late teens or twenties in good health. Sequenced sample: blood.

This CDR3 reads CASSFTDRVGQPQHF. The CDR3 nucleotides are TGTGCCAGCAGCTTTACTGACAGGGTGGGTCAGCCCCAGCATTTT. The chain joins TRBV7-2 to TRBJ1-5; 7 nucleotides match TRBD1. This CDR3 is 15 amino acids long. Trimming cost V 3 bases and J 6 bases; bases outside gene matches: 8. Germline V gives CDR1 SGHTA, CDR2 FQGNSA.